One and the same sample provided the 7 T cell receptor beta chains below, sequenced in a study of OX40 agonist ivuxolimab in advanced cancers. This table comes from immunoSEQ multiplex PCR, and its TCRdb copy is limited to in-frame clones, with some not included. The sample shows about 77,000 clones, around 88% of them seen only once. Source: CD4+ or CD8+ T cells sorted from blood, taken in a trial of the OX40 agonist ivuxolimab. These receptors all come from an adult with an advanced solid tumor such as melanoma, head and neck, liver or kidney cancer.

The chain recombines TRBV29-1 with TRBJ1-1; D not resolved. Germline CDR1 SQVTM, CDR2 ANQGSEA. The CDR3 sequence is 13 residues long. In DNA form, the CDR3 reads TGCAGTGCGATCGGACCTATGAACACTGAAGCTTTCTTT. Translated, it gives CSAIGPMNTEAFF.

The chain recombines TRBV5-1 with TRBJ1-2; the D gene is possibly TRBD1 (5 bases). V was trimmed by 1 base and J by 6 bases, leaving 10 bases between them. Germline CDR1 and CDR2: SGHRS and YFSETQ. CDR3 length: 13 residues. This CDR3 is CASSLLGTNGYTF. CDR3 nucleotides: TGCGCCAGCAGCTTGTTAGGGACCAATGGCTACACCTTC. Full variable domain (missing parts from reference TRBV5-1 and TRBJ1-2): KAGVTQTPRYLIKTRGQQVTLSCSPISGHRSVSWYQQTPGQGLQFLFEYFSETQRNKGNFPGRFSGRQFSNSRSEMNVSTLELGDSALYLCASSLLGTNGYTFGSGTRLTVV.

The rearrangement uses TRBV7-8 and TRBJ1-2, with 11 positions matching TRBD1. From germline, CDR1 is SGHVS and CDR2 FQNEAQ. The CDR3 has 15 amino acids. The V and J ends lost 4 bases and 7 bases, in that order; junction bases with no gene match: 8. This chain's CDR3 is CASSSGQGAVFGYTF. The CDR3 DNA is TGTGCCAGCAGCTCAGGACAGGGGGCTGTATTTGGCTACACCTTC.

Only a few counts were recorded for this clone. This chain joins TRBV7-2 and TRBJ2-1; TRBD2 matches at 10 bases. Per germline, CDR1 SGHTA and CDR2 FQGNSA. Unmatched junction bases numbered 4, after V lost 1 base and J lost 4 bases. This CDR3 is built from 16 residues. The CDR3 DNA sequence: TGTGCCAGCAGCTTAGACGCTAGCGGGGGTTACAATGAGCAGTTCTTC. This gives the protein CASSLDASGGYNEQFF.

This sequence joins TRBV2 and TRBJ2-3; 14 bases match TRBD2. The germline V gene encodes CDR1 SNHLY and CDR2 FYNNEI. After removal of 7 bases from V and 4 bases from J, the junction contained 4 bases not matched to a gene. There are 15 residues in the CDR3. The CDR3 region has the DNA TGTGCCAGCACCCTGGGACTAGCGGGAGCAGATACGCAGTATTTT. Translating gives CASTLGLAGADTQYF.

This clone was counted between two and nine times. This chain connects TRBV2 to TRBJ1-5; possible D gene TRBD1, 6 bases. Germline V gene lookup returns CDR1 SNHLY and CDR2 FYNNEI. The CDR3 runs 14 residues. The V and J ends lost 4 bases and 4 bases respectively, with 11 bases between them. The CDR3 DNA reads as TGTGCCAGCAGTGGCCCCCAGGGGAATCAGCCCCAGCATTTT. Protein: CASSGPQGNQPQHF.

This sequence joins TRBV9 and TRBJ2-7; D remains unclear. Trimming removed 0 bases from V and 6 bases from J, with 10 bases in between. CDR1 and CDR2 (germline): SGDLS, YYNGEE. CDR3 length equals 13 residues. CDR3: CASSVAGSGEQYF. CDR3 sequence (DNA): TGTGCCAGCAGCGTAGCTGGGTCTGGCGAGCAGTACTTC.